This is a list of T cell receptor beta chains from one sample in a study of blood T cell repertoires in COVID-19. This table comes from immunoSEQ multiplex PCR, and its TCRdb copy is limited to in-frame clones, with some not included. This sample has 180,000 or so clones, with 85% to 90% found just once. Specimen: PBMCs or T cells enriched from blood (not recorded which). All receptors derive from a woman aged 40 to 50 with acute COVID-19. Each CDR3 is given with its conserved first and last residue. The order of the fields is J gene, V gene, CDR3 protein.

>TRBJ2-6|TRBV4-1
CASSQENTGNPSSGANVLTF
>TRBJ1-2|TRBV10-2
CATKKGTAPSYGYTF
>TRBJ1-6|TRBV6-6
CASSHPGTENSPLHF
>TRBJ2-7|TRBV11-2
CASSLGEGLAGSYEQYF
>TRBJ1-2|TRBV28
CASTPTGVNGYTF
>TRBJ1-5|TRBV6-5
CASSRTGGQPQHF
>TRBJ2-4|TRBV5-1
CASSLGTGVDIQYF
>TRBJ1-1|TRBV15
CATSRYRDRGGTEAFF
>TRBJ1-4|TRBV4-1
CASSQRILGAETTNEKLFF
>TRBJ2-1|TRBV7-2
CASSRSGTSYNEQFF
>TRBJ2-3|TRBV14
CASSLDGKGTDTQYF
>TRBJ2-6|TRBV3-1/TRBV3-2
CASGETGDPSGANVLTF
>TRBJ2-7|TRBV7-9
CASSSRDTEAYEQYF
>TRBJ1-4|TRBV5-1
CASRLGGTNEKLFF
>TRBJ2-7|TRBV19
CASSSTGTYEQYF
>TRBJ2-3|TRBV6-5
CASRREGLTDTQYF
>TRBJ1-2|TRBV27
CASSLRGQGYGYTF
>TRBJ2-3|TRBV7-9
CASSAAGGRVSTDTQYF
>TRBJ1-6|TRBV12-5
CASGPEGEGYYNSPLHF
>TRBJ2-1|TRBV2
CASKTGASSYNEQFF
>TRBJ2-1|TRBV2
CASSLDRAGYNEQFF
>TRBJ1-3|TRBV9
CASSVTFSGNTIYF
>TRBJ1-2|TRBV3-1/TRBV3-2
CASSQASTRQGGNYGYTF
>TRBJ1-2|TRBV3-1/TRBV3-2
CASSPRQTNYGYTF
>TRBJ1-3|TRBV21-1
CASSKPSFRGTGNTIYF
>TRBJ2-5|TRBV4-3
CASSQELPGTTETQYF
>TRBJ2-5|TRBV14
CASSRAKTGVETQYF
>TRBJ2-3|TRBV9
CASSAQGARIDTQYF
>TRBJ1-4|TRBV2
CASSAGTGIEKLFF
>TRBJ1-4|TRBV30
CAWSGVGAGEEKLFF
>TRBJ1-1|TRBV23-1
CASSYLKTEAFF
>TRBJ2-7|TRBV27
CASRGQNSYEQYF
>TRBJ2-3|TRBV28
CASSTAGTSGGAIDTQYF
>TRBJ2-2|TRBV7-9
CASSTQGPGELFF
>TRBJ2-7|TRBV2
CASSEASRGQPQYF
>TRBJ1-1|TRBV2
CASSVDRGTEAFF
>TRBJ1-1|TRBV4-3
CASSQDLIQGTTEAFF
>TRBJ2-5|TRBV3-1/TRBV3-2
CASSPRASGLRTQYF
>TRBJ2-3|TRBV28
CASTRGGVADTQYF
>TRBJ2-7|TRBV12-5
CASGLVFGQGDHEQYF